This TCR beta chain came from a study of blood T cell repertoires in COVID-19. V was trimmed by 2 bases and J by 1 base, leaving 4 bases between them. CDR1 is SQVTM and CDR2 is ANQGSEA in the germline V gene. This CDR3 has 12 amino acids. Cohort assignment relied on participant-reported clinical history. How the authors handled the data: Estimated nucleated cell counts came from reference gene primer amplification. Generated by immunoSEQ multiplex PCR, the TCRdb table keeps only in-frame clones and is missing some. V, J and clone size were drawn from that table, and D and trimming were deduced from the DNA. Of around 340,000 clones in the sample, around 85% were seen once.

This receptor was obtained from a woman between 40 and 50 years old with acute COVID-19. Sequences were obtained from PBMCs or T cells enriched from blood (not recorded which). The chain uses TRBV29-1 and TRBJ2-3; no clear D. CDR3 in DNA: TGCAGCGTTGAAACGGGCACAGATACGCAGTATTTT. The encoded protein is CSVETGTDTQYF.